This TCR beta chain was recovered during a study of T cell repertoires in cytomegalovirus infection. General observations from the study: The cumulative frequency of public TCR beta families distinguished individuals who carried CMV together with the relevant HLA.

TCRdb re-called the reads through MiXCR, storing one row per CDR3 protein. The sample lists 250,000 to 300,000 distinct CDR3 sequences, less than 25% occurring once. Comment on this clonotype: Its antigen is not identified.

V was clipped by 3 bases and J by 1 base, with 10 bases between them. The germline CDR1 and CDR2 sequences are LNHNV and YYDKDF (reference sequence). CDR3 length: 14 residues. Sequenced material: cultured PBMCs, taken from culture after CMV antigen stimulation. This clonotype was obtained from a human donor in good health (CMV status not recorded). Some clones in this sample may be carry-over from other donors' samples. The chain employs TRBV15 and TRBJ2-7; possible D gene TRBD2, 6 bases. Written as DNA, the CDR3 is TGTGCCACCAGCAGTCGGGAGCAGTCCTACGAGCAGTACGTC. This codes for CATSSREQSYEQYV.